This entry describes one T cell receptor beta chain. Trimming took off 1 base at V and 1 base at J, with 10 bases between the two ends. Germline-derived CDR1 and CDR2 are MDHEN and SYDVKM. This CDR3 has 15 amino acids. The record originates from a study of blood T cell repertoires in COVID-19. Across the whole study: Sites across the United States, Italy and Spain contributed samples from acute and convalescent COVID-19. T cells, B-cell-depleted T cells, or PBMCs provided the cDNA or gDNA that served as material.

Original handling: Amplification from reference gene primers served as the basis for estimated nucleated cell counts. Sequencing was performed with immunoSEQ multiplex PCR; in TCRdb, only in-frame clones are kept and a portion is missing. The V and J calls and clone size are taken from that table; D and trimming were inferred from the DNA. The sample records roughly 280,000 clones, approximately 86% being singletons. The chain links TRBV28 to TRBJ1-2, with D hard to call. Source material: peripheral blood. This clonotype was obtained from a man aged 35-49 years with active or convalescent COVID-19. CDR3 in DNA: TGTGCCAGCAGTTTATTTAGCCGGGGTAACTATGGCTACACCTTC. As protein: CASSLFSRGNYGYTF.